The T cell receptor beta chain under discussion was sequenced for a study of OX40 agonist ivuxolimab in advanced cancers. Looking at the study overall: Ivuxolimab was an agonistic, fully human IgG2 monoclonal antibody directed against OX40 (CD134), a costimulatory receptor. Intravenous ivuxolimab was administered to patients every 2 weeks at six dose levels: 0.01, 0.1, 0.3, 1.5, 3 and 10 mg/kg. The purpose of peripheral TCRbeta sequencing was to test whether ivuxolimab changed TCR sequence diversity and led to clonal T-cell expansion. Of the roughly 52 dose-escalation patients, hepatocellular carcinoma was present in some 19, melanoma in approximately 15, renal cell carcinoma in 9 and head and neck cancer in 9. The paper covers the monotherapy dose-escalation part of the phase I ivuxolimab trial, which included N of about 56 patients. The dose-escalation cohort was roughly 80% male with a mean age of roughly 60 years, ranging from roughly 23 to 80. Three dose-escalation patients achieved partial responses, one with hepatocellular carcinoma and two with cutaneous melanoma. Prior anti-PD-1, anti-PD-L1 or anti-CTLA-4 therapy was permitted, and checkpoint inhibitors had been received by under 50% of dose-escalation patients. Beyond this particular receptor, the publication reports: At doses of 0.1 to 3.0 mg/kg, clonal expansion of both CD4+ and CD8+ blood T cells was observed from baseline to week 6. In partial responders in the 0.1-3.0 mg/kg groups, normalized peripheral clonal expansion was found to be among the lowest, especially among CD8+ T cells. After ivuxolimab, more expanded clones were found on average in CD8+ T cells than in CD4+ T cells. Antigen specificity was not determined for the clonally expanded peripheral T cells. Low levels of normalized T-cell clonal expansion were also shown by some nonresponding patients.

Genomic DNA was isolated from the sorted cells so that the TCRbeta CDR3 region could be sequenced. The immunoSEQ Assay was used to sequence the TCRbeta CDR3 regions. TCRdb limited this immuneACCESS table to in-frame rearrangements with V and J called. A share of clones is missing; checked studies link under half to unresolved V genes, and the rest is unexplained. This sample gives approximately 82,000 clones in total; approximately 85% of them show up just once. Jointly, the top ten make up less than 2.5% of the sample. The germline V gene gives CDR1 as SGHRS and CDR2 as YFSETQ. The CDR3 goes from the cysteine to the phenylalanine over 15 residues. Kept here is only the CDR3 DNA, which spans 45 bases and is read in frame from base 1. V trim: 4 bases; J trim: 4 bases; unmatched bases: 9. Patients with a history of autoimmune disease or receiving systemic immunosuppression were excluded from the trial. Peripheral blood for TCR sequencing was collected from all dose cohorts at baseline, on cycle 4 day 1, and on cycle 7 day 1. Samples were obtained from an open-label, multicenter, first-in-human phase I dose-escalation trial of ivuxolimab. Adults with locally advanced or metastatic head and neck squamous cell, hepatocellular, melanoma or renal cell carcinoma were enrolled in the trial. Before TCR sequencing, CD4+ and CD8+ T cells were separately sorted from peripheral blood.

In regard to this clone: It lacks a known antigen. No much larger clone is present one base from it, and per-base qualities are unavailable.

The chain employs TRBV5-1 and TRBJ2-5; 8 bases in between match TRBD1. The sequenced sample was CD4+ or CD8+ T cells sorted from blood, obtained in a trial of the OX40 agonist ivuxolimab. The sequence was obtained from an adult with an advanced solid tumor such as melanoma, head and neck, liver or kidney cancer. In nucleotides, the sequence is TGCGCCAGCAGCATCCGACAGGGGAAGGGAGAGACCCAGTACTTC. Its protein product is CASSIRQGKGETQYF.